The rows below give T cell receptor beta chains drawn from one sample of a study of naive and memory T cell subsets. A single record per CDR3 protein comes from TCRdb applying MiXCR to the UMI-ligation and nested PCR reads. The sample lists about 90,000 distinct CDR3 sequences, roughly 10% seen once, with about 0.14% in the top ten. The sequencing input was naive CD4+ T cells from blood. The receptor source for this set is a human donor in good health. The CDR3 runs from the conserved cysteine through the conserved F or W. D genes are given only for firm matches. Size values are once, few and many counts, or a class for expanded clones, and some rows have none.

clone_size | j_call | v_call | d_call | cdr3_aa | cdr3_nt
. | TRBJ1-2 | TRBV5-6 | . | CASSPRYRQEVRYTF | TGTGCCAGCAGCCCAAGATACCGACAGGAAGTCCGCTACACCTTC
few | TRBJ2-7 | TRBV19 | . | CASSIGGASEQYF | TGTGCCAGTAGTATCGGAGGGGCAAGTGAGCAGTACTTC
many | TRBJ1-1 | TRBV12-3/TRBV12-4 | . | CASISPGLAFF | TGTGCCAGCATCAGCCCAGGGCTAGCTTTCTTT
few | TRBJ2-7 | TRBV20-1 | . | CSASTGRGAYEQYF | TGCAGTGCTAGTACGGGACGGGGAGCCTACGAGCAGTACTTC
many | TRBJ2-2 | TRBV6-2/TRBV6-3 | TRBD1 | CASSGRDRVTGELFF | TGTGCCAGCAGTGGGAGGGACAGGGTCACCGGGGAGCTGTTTTTT
. | TRBJ1-5 | TRBV5-1 | . | CASSFDRSGPQHF | TGCGCCAGCAGCTTCGATCGTTCGGGGCCCCAGCATTTT
. | TRBJ2-3 | TRBV24-1 | TRBD1 | CATSDSRSRQGGFHTQYF | TGTGCCACCAGTGATTCGAGATCGAGACAGGGCGGATTCCATACGCAGTATTTT
. | TRBJ1-5 | TRBV2 | . | CASRGDLSNQPQHF | TGTGCCAGCAGAGGGGACCTTAGCAATCAGCCCCAGCATTTT
many | TRBJ2-5 | TRBV3-1 | . | CASSQRETQYF | TGTGCCAGCAGCCAGAGAGAGACCCAGTACTTC
few | TRBJ2-7 | TRBV30 | . | CAWSIHIYEQYF | TGTGCCTGGAGTATCCACATCTACGAGCAGTACTTC
. | TRBJ2-7 | TRBV11-2 | TRBD1 | CASSSDRGHEQYF | TGTGCCAGCAGCTCTGACAGGGGTCATGAGCAGTACTTC
many | TRBJ2-3 | TRBV4-3 | TRBD2 | CASSQVSGGTDTQYF | TGCGCCAGCAGCCAAGTTAGCGGGGGAACAGATACGCAGTATTTT
many | TRBJ1-4 | TRBV6-1 | TRBD1 | CASSGDRAEKLFF | TGTGCCAGCAGTGGGGACAGGGCTGAAAAACTGTTTTTT
. | TRBJ2-7 | TRBV10-3 | . | CAISEGMLVGYEQYF | TGTGCCATCAGTGAGGGAATGCTAGTGGGGTACGAGCAGTACTTC
many | TRBJ2-1 | TRBV15 | TRBD2 | CATSRDLGTSGVSYNEQFF | TGTGCCACCAGCAGAGATCTCGGGACTAGCGGCGTTTCCTACAATGAGCAGTTCTTC
. | TRBJ2-7 | TRBV29-1 | TRBD2 | CSVVRGTSESEQYF | TGCAGCGTTGTCCGCGGGACTAGCGAGTCCGAGCAGTACTTC
. | TRBJ2-5 | TRBV6-2/TRBV6-3 | . | CASTSVAETQYF | TGTGCCAGCACCTCGGTGGCAGAGACCCAGTACTTC
many | TRBJ2-5 | TRBV18 | . | CASSPLEETQYF | TGTGCCAGCTCGCCTCTGGAAGAGACCCAGTACTTC
few | TRBJ2-1 | TRBV6-6 | . | CASRTTGGEQFF | TGTGCCAGCAGAACAACCGGCGGTGAGCAGTTCTTC
. | TRBJ2-5 | TRBV18 | . | CASSPQPAAETQYF | TGTGCCAGCTCACCGCAGCCGGCAGCTGAGACCCAGTACTTC
. | TRBJ2-1 | TRBV2 | TRBD1 | CASSRLQGAEFF | TGTGCCAGCAGCCGCCTCCAGGGGGCTGAGTTCTTC
. | TRBJ1-2 | TRBV18 | . | CANSPPSQVNWGYTF | TGTGCCAACTCACCACCGTCTCAGGTCAACTGGGGCTACACCTTC
few | TRBJ2-7 | TRBV6-2/TRBV6-3 | . | CASNGQFLSSYEQYF | TGTGCCAGCAACGGACAGTTCTTGAGCTCCTACGAGCAGTACTTC
few | TRBJ2-1 | TRBV20-1 | . | CSARGGFEEFF | TGCAGTGCTAGGGGAGGTTTCGAGGAGTTCTTC
. | TRBJ2-5 | TRBV24-1 | . | CATSDLSRAGGETQYF | TGTGCCACCAGTGATTTGTCCCGGGCCGGCGGAGAGACCCAGTACTTC
few | TRBJ2-7 | TRBV4-2 | . | CASSQEGTKYEQYF | TGTGCCAGCAGCCAAGAAGGGACAAAGTACGAGCAGTACTTC
few | TRBJ2-1 | TRBV30 | . | CAWLTGGNEQFF | TGTGCCTGGTTGACAGGCGGGAATGAGCAGTTCTTC
. | TRBJ2-3 | TRBV4-1 | . | CASSQGGPQDTQYF | TGCGCCAGCAGCCAAGGAGGACCCCAAGATACGCAGTATTTT
few | TRBJ1-4 | TRBV20-1 | . | CSARARFNEKLFF | TGCAGTGCTAGAGCTAGATTCAATGAAAAACTGTTTTTT
few | TRBJ2-5 | TRBV14 | . | CASSQLRAATQYF | TGTGCCAGCAGCCAATTAAGAGCAGCGACCCAGTACTTC
. | TRBJ2-6 | TRBV7-2 | . | CASSRKLAGGANVLTF | TGTGCCAGCAGCCGAAAATTAGCCGGGGGGGCCAACGTCCTGACTTTC
many | TRBJ2-2 | TRBV5-1 | . | CASSLVVGAGELFF | TGCGCCAGCAGCTTGGTGGTAGGAGCTGGGGAGCTGTTTTTT
. | TRBJ2-7 | TRBV12-3/TRBV12-4 | TRBD1 | CASSRRQGSSYEQYF | TGTGCCAGCAGCCGGAGACAGGGAAGCTCCTACGAGCAGTACTTC
. | TRBJ1-2 | TRBV7-2 | . | CASIYIPTNYGYTF | TGTGCCAGCATCTATATTCCGACAAACTATGGCTACACCTTC
few | TRBJ1-1 | TRBV29-1 | . | CSVDSGQNTEAFF | TGCAGCGTTGATTCGGGACAAAACACTGAAGCTTTCTTT
. | TRBJ1-6 | TRBV4-2 | . | CASSQGKGDNSPLHF | TGTGCCAGCAGCCAAGGAAAAGGGGATAATTCACCCCTCCACTTT
few | TRBJ1-1 | TRBV7-2 | . | CASSLAWRSMNTEAFF | TGTGCCAGCAGCTTAGCTTGGCGGAGTATGAATACTGAAGCTTTCTTT
few | TRBJ1-4 | TRBV7-9 | . | CASSLGATNEKLFF | TGTGCCAGCAGCTTAGGTGCAACTAATGAAAAACTGTTTTTT
few | TRBJ2-7 | TRBV7-2 | . | CASSLLQVSYEQYF | TGTGCCAGCAGCTTGCTCCAAGTTTCCTACGAGCAGTACTTC
many | TRBJ1-1 | TRBV12-3/TRBV12-4 | . | CASSLRQGTEAFF | TGTGCCAGCAGTTTACGTCAAGGGACTGAAGCTTTCTTT
. | TRBJ1-2 | TRBV13 | . | CASSARDTGNGYTF | TGTGCCAGCAGCGCGCGGGACACGGGGAATGGCTACACCTTC
. | TRBJ2-2 | TRBV30 | . | CAWSAGRLVYSGELFF | TGTGCCTGGAGTGCCGGCCGACTAGTTTATTCCGGGGAGCTGTTTTTT
. | TRBJ2-3 | TRBV7-2 | TRBD2 | CASSPPGLAPRTDTQYF | TGTGCCAGCAGCCCCCCGGGACTAGCACCCCGCACAGATACGCAGTATTTT
. | TRBJ2-1 | TRBV25-1 | TRBD1 | CASSEPGTAVQFF | TGTGCCAGCAGTGAACCCGGGACAGCGGTACAGTTCTTC
few | TRBJ2-3 | TRBV4-3 | TRBD1 | CASSPTGGPPGDTQYF | TGCGCCAGCAGCCCGACAGGGGGCCCACCGGGGGATACGCAGTATTTT
few | TRBJ2-6 | TRBV15 | . | CATLQGGGGANVLTF | TGTGCCACCCTACAGGGTGGCGGTGGGGCCAACGTCCTGACTTTC
. | TRBJ2-4 | TRBV20-1 | . | CSARGGEKGTIQYF | TGCAGTGCTAGAGGCGGGGAGAAGGGGACCATTCAGTACTTC
. | TRBJ2-3 | TRBV7-6 | . | CASSRFTDTQYF | TGTGCCAGCAGCCGTTTCACAGATACGCAGTATTTT
many | TRBJ1-4 | TRBV29-1 | . | CSVAIGTGFGKLFF | TGCAGCGTTGCCATTGGCACAGGGTTTGGAAAACTGTTTTTT
. | TRBJ2-5 | TRBV2 | . | CASTKNTGAQETQYF | TGTGCCAGCACAAAAAATACCGGGGCCCAAGAGACCCAGTACTTC
few | TRBJ2-2 | TRBV6-2/TRBV6-3 | TRBD1 | CASSTTGASTGELFF | TGTGCCAGCAGTACGACAGGGGCCTCAACCGGGGAGCTGTTTTTT
few | TRBJ1-5 | TRBV27 | . | CASSLEYSNQPQHF | TGTGCCAGCAGTTTAGAGTATAGCAATCAGCCCCAGCATTTT
many | TRBJ1-5 | TRBV4-3 | . | CASSQELGGHQPQHF | TGCGCCAGCAGCCAAGAGCTAGGGGGTCATCAGCCCCAGCATTTT